A selection of T cell receptor beta chains follows, all from one sample in a study of T cell repertoires in aging, cancer and after chemotherapy. TCRdb processed the multiplex PCR reads anew with MiXCR; each CDR3 protein has one entry. The data contain roughly 1,700 distinct CDR3 sequences, roughly a third of them singletons. Sequenced material: blood. All receptors derive from a human donor with a solid tumor. The donor label of this sample is uncertain. Each CDR3 is given with its conserved first and last residue. A D gene is named only where the DNA matches it firmly. The size of a clone is reported for some rows only, either as once, few or many, or as a class for expanded clones.

>-|large|TRBV7-2|TRBJ2-4
CASSPGPPPTYF
TGTGCCAGCAGCCCCGGGCCGCCTCCCACGTACTTC
>-|-|TRBV6-5|TRBJ1-1
CASSVGGGIAEAFF
TGTGCCAGCAGTGTGGGGGGCGGGATAGCTGAAGCTTTCTTT
>-|few|TRBV10-3|TRBJ1-1
CAISERRSLNTEAFF
TGTGCCATCAGTGAGCGCCGGTCCTTGAACACTGAAGCTTTCTTT
>TRBD2|large|TRBV29-1|TRBJ2-1
CSVSGRAHNEQFF
TGCAGCGTTAGCGGGAGGGCGCACAATGAGCAGTTCTTC
>-|few|TRBV20-1|TRBJ1-5
CSVGGSVGQPQHF
TGCAGTGTTGGAGGGTCAGTTGGTCAGCCCCAGCATTTT
>TRBD1|-|TRBV19|TRBJ2-3
CASRTQGAADTQYF
TGTGCCAGTAGGACACAGGGGGCCGCAGATACGCAGTATTTT
>TRBD1|few|TRBV20-1|TRBJ2-7
CSAGQGREYEQYF
TGCAGTGCAGGACAGGGAAGAGAGTACGAGCAGTACTTC
>TRBD2|-|TRBV5-1|TRBJ2-1
CASSQRLADNEQFF
TGCGCCAGCAGCCAACGACTAGCGGACAATGAGCAGTTCTTC
>TRBD1|-|TRBV6-1|TRBJ2-1
CASSPRQGARDEQFF
TGTGCCAGCAGTCCGAGACAGGGGGCGAGGGATGAGCAGTTCTTC
>-|few|TRBV7-9|TRBJ2-3
CASSRYSLAGLVTDTQYF
TGTGCCAGCAGCCGATACTCCCTAGCTGGGCTGGTCACAGATACGCAGTATTTT
>-|-|TRBV7-2|TRBJ1-4
CASSLGAVNEKLFF
TGTGCCAGCAGCTTAGGCGCCGTTAATGAAAAACTGTTTTTT
>-|-|TRBV6-2/TRBV6-3|TRBJ1-2
CASRHPLTGSYGYTF
TGTGCCAGCAGGCACCCCCTGACAGGAAGCTATGGCTACACCTTC
>-|few|TRBV20-1|TRBJ1-5
CSATQTYSNQPQHF
TGCAGTGCTACGCAGACTTATAGCAATCAGCCCCAGCATTTT
>TRBD1|-|TRBV15|TRBJ2-7
CATSRDRAFYEQYF
TGTGCCACCAGCCGGGACAGGGCTTTCTACGAGCAGTACTTC
>-|few|TRBV20-1|TRBJ2-1
CSARDRRGWRNEQFF
TGCAGTGCTAGAGATCGGAGGGGCTGGCGCAATGAGCAGTTCTTC
>TRBD1|-|TRBV10-3|TRBJ1-4
CAISDSDRANEKLFF
TGTGCCATCAGTGATTCTGACAGGGCTAATGAAAAACTGTTTTTT
>-|few|TRBV19|TRBJ2-5
CASSITELQETQYF
TGTGCCAGTAGTATAACTGAGTTACAAGAGACCCAGTACTTC
>TRBD1|-|TRBV6-5|TRBJ1-3
CASSYSGQGTGNTIYF
TGTGCCAGCAGTTACTCCGGACAGGGGACAGGAAACACCATATATTTT